The next 10 T cell receptor beta chains were all read from a single sample in a study of cytomegalovirus exposure and HLA in healthy donors (dated by TCRdb to 2016 to 2017). Libraries were prepared through the immunoSEQ multiplex PCR assay. For the multiplex PCR, a mixture combining 60 forward primers for TCR Vbeta segments and 13 reverse primers for TCR Jbeta segments was used. Drawn from immuneACCESS, this table holds only the in-frame rearrangements with V and J called that TCRdb kept. Clones are partly lost; checked studies trace under half to an unresolved V gene and leave the rest unexplained. The sample data list roughly 100,000 clones, and around 79% of these were observed just once. Jointly, the top ten make up roughly 5% of the sample. The sequencing sample was made of PBMCs. These receptor sequences come from a man between 60 and 75 years old in good health and CMV-seropositive.

The V call is TRBV29-1, the J call TRBJ1-3; perhaps TRBD1 as D (6 bases). The ends were cut back, 3 bases at V and 2 bases at J, with 11 bases in the middle. CDR1 is SQVTM, CDR2 ANQGSEA, per germline. This CDR3 has 14 residues. CDR3 DNA sequence: TGCAGCGTTGATCAAGGGGGTCCTGGAAACACCATATATTTT. This sequence encodes CSVDQGGPGNTIYF.

V gene TRBV9 combines with J gene TRBJ2-7; 9 bases map to TRBD1. The CDR3 spans 15 residues. CDR1 is SGDLS and CDR2 is YYNGEE in the germline V gene. Germline trimming cut 3 bases from V and 4 bases from J; bases unmatched to any gene: 8. This CDR3 reads CASSEGTGSEYEQYF. Here the CDR3 DNA reads TGTGCCAGCAGCGAGGGGACAGGGAGCGAGTACGAGCAGTACTTC.

In DNA, the CDR3 is TGCGCCAGCAGTGAGCGGGGGGCCGGCCAAGAGACCCAGTACTTC. Protein: CASSERGAGQETQYF. The V gene is TRBV10-1, the J gene TRBJ2-5; a weak D match, TRBD2 (7 bases). Germline CDR1 reads WNHNN; CDR2 reads SYGVQD (reference sequence). Trimming left V 2 bases short and J 1 base short, with 11 bases between. The CDR3 has 15 residues.

This rearrangement joins TRBV11-2 to TRBJ1-1; 7 bases are a match to TRBD1. The CDR3 has 15 residues. CDR1 and CDR2 from the germline V gene are SGHAT and FQNNGV. V lost 6 bases, J lost 3 bases, and 10 bases stayed unmatched. The CDR3 spells CASRPPGGRDTEAFF. Here the CDR3 DNA reads TGTGCCAGCAGACCACCAGGGGGGAGAGACACTGAAGCTTTCTTT.

The J gene is TRBJ2-7, the V gene TRBV28, with TRBD1 matching 8 bases. CDR3 size: 16 residues. After removal of 7 bases from V and 2 bases from J, the junction contained 13 bases not matched to a gene. The germline V gene has CDR1 MDHEN and CDR2 SYDVKM. The CDR3 DNA follows: TGTGCCAGCACCAGGTTAGGGACAGGCGTTCCCTACGAGCAGTACTTC. Translating it yields CASTRLGTGVPYEQYF.

The chain employs TRBV6-5 and TRBJ1-2, with 9 nucleotides matching TRBD1. This CDR3 has 14 residues. Germline V gene lookup returns CDR1 MNHEY and CDR2 SVGAGI. Unmatched junction bases numbered 2, after V lost 2 bases and J lost 4 bases. In DNA, the CDR3 is TGTGCCAGCAGTTACGGGGACAGGGTCTATGGCTACACCTTC. Encoded protein: CASSYGDRVYGYTF.

This sequence joins TRBV7-7 and TRBJ2-5; D is unresolved. Germline V gene lookup returns CDR1 SSHAT and CDR2 FNYEAQ (reference sequence). V lost 3 bases and J 7 bases, leaving 12 bases between the germline ends. The CDR3 has 13 residues. This chain's CDR3 is CASSFEPIGTQYF. CDR3 in DNA: TGTGCCAGCAGCTTCGAGCCTATTGGGACCCAGTACTTC.

The V gene is TRBV19, the J gene TRBJ1-6; tentatively, D is TRBD1 (5 bases). CDR3 length: 17 residues. Germline values: CDR1 LNHDA, CDR2 SQIVND (reference sequence). V lost 7 bases to trimming and J lost 8 bases, with 24 bases between them. The chain's CDR3 is CASTYITPGLGDSPLHF. Here the CDR3 DNA reads TGTGCCAGTACCTACATTACCCCAGGGCTGGGCGATTCACCCCTCCACTTT.

This clone has more than one count but fewer than ten. The chain carries TRBV4-2 and TRBJ1-5, with 7 bases that match TRBD1. The CDR3 is made up of 14 amino acids. Per germline, CDR1 LGHNA and CDR2 YNFKEQ. With V trimmed by 1 base and J by 4 bases, 1 base remained unmatched. CDR3 nucleotides: TGTGCCAGCAGCCAAGGACAGGGAAATCAGCCCCAGCATTTT. Translation: CASSQGQGNQPQHF.

CDR3 residues: CASSGQYGSPLHF. CDR3 DNA: TGCGCCAGCTCCGGACAGTACGGTTCACCCCTCCACTTT. V gene TRBV10-1 combines with J gene TRBJ1-6; D is perhaps TRBD1 (6 bases). Germline V gene lookup returns CDR1 WNHNN and CDR2 SYGVQD (reference sequence). V was cut by 8 bases and J by 9 bases, with 14 bases left in between. This CDR3 region has 13 residues.